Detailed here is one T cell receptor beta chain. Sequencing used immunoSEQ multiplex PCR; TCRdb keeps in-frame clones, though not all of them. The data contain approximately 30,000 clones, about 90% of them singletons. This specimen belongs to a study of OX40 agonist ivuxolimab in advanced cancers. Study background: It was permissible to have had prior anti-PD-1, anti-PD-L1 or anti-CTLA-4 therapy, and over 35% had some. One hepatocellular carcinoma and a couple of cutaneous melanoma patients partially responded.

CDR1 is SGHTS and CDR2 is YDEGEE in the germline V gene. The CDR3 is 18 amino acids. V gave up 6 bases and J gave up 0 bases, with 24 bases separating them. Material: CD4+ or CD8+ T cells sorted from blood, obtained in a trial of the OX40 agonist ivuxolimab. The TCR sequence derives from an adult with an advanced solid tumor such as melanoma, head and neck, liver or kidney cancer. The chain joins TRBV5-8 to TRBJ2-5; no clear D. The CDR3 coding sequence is TGTGCCAGCATTTCACCCAACGCGGCAGCAAAGTACCAAGAGACCCAGTACTTC. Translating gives CASISPNAAAKYQETQYF.